This T cell receptor (beta chain) was documented in a study of technical replicates of blood from a few donors. Trimming removed 0 bases from V and 6 bases from J; junction bases left unmatched: 6. Germline V gives CDR1 SGHRS, CDR2 YFSETQ. The CDR3 extends over 15 amino acids. Only in-frame clones appear in the TCRdb table, and some are missing; sequencing was by immunoSEQ multiplex PCR. The sample yields tens of thousands of clones, over 90% seen once. The chain has TRBV5-1 and TRBJ2-3; 8 nucleotides line up with TRBD2. The receptor was derived from a human donor in good health. Sequencing input: T cells isolated from PBMCs. The CDR3 reads CASSLDGLAPDTQYF. The CDR3 DNA is TGCGCCAGCAGCTTGGACGGACTAGCTCCCGATACGCAGTATTTT.